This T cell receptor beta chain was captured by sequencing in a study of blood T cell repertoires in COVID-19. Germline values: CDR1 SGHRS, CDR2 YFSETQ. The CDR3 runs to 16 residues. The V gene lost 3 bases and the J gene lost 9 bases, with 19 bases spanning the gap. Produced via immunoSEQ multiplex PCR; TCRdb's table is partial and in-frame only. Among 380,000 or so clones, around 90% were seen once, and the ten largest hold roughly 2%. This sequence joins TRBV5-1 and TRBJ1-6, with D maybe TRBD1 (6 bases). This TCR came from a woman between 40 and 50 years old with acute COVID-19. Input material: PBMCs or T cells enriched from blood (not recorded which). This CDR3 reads CASSSLRQVRGSPLHF. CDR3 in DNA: TGCGCCAGCAGCTCGCTAAGACAGGTTCGTGGTTCACCCCTCCACTTT.